Only a few counts were recorded for the clone carrying this TCR beta chain. These data are taken from a study of blood T cell repertoires in COVID-19. V was clipped by 3 bases and J by 9 bases, with 16 bases between them. Germline loops: CDR1 SGHNT, CDR2 YYREEE (reference sequence). The CDR3 consists of 14 residues. Assay: immunoSEQ multiplex PCR; the TCRdb copy retains only in-frame clones and omits some. Of some 260,000 clones listed, about 85% are singletons. Input material: PBMCs or T cells enriched from blood (not recorded which). The sequence was collected from a woman between 25 and 40 years old with acute COVID-19. The chain has TRBV5-4 and TRBJ2-1, with a tentative D call TRBD1 (5 bases). CDR3: CASSYGPGNTEQFF. The CDR3 DNA is TGTGCCAGCAGCTACGGACCAGGGAATACTGAGCAGTTCTTC.